This TCR beta chain was sequenced for a study of blood T cell repertoires in COVID-19. As for the study in general: The samples span acute and convalescent COVID-19 from the United States, Italy and Spain. T cells, B-cell-depleted T cells, or PBMCs supplied cDNA or gDNA.

Authors' processing steps: The assay estimated nucleated cells by amplifying reference gene primers. Assay: immunoSEQ multiplex PCR; the TCRdb copy retains only in-frame clones and omits some. From that table come the V and J calls and clone size; the DNA was used to work out D and trimming. The data show 180,000 or so clones, more than 80% seen once. This CDR3 comprises 13 residues. Germline CDR1 is SGHNT and CDR2 is YYREEE (reference sequence). V lost 4 bases and J 4 bases, leaving 11 bases between the germline ends. The rearrangement uses TRBV5-4 and TRBJ1-2; tentative D call: TRBD1 (6 bases). The sequence was collected from a woman aged 60-75 years with acute or convalescent COVID-19. The sample comprised peripheral blood. The CDR3 DNA follows: TGTGCCAGCAGCGGCAGGGGCCTCTATGGCTACACCTTC. Translation: CASSGRGLYGYTF.